This T cell receptor (beta chain) appears in the sequencing data of a study of a mutant IDH1 vaccine in newly diagnosed glioma. Study information: Antecedent treatment encompassed radiotherapy, temozolomide, or their combination; the majority received both.

Time point: week 35, safety follow-up. All doses held 300 ug of mutant IDH1 20-mer peptide, with topical imiquimod. As to this clone: The antigen is not known.

Germline V gives CDR1 MNHNS, CDR2 SASEGT. Trimming took off 3 bases at V and 15 bases at J, with 18 bases between the two ends. This CDR3 spans 13 amino acids. The assay was immunoSEQ multiplex PCR, and TCRdb's table has in-frame clones only and misses some. The data show around 60,000 clones, with roughly 79% seen just once and 5.4% held by the top ten. The sequence derives from a man between 40 and 49 years old with glioma. Sequenced material: PBMCs, taken from a glioma patient whose treatment included an IDH1 peptide vaccine. The J gene is TRBJ2-1, the V gene TRBV6-1, with a possible D match to TRBD2 (5 bases). The CDR3 here is CASSDWVAPHRFF. In DNA, the CDR3 is TGTGCCAGCAGTGACTGGGTAGCGCCACACAGGTTCTTC.